This TCR beta chain was recovered during a study of blood T cell repertoires in COVID-19. About the research overall: Donors in the United States, Italy and Spain gave samples during acute or convalescent COVID-19. From T cells, B-cell-depleted T cells, or PBMCs came the material, which was cDNA or gDNA.

In the original workflow: Scientists estimated how many nucleated cells there were by amplifying reference gene primers. Only in-frame clones appear in the TCRdb table, and some are missing; sequencing was by immunoSEQ multiplex PCR. V and J calls and clone size are those listed in that table; D and trimming were worked out from the DNA. Altogether some 380,000 clones are present, roughly four fifths being singletons, with the ten largest covering 0.85% to 1.3%. The CDR3 is 16 residues long. V was pared by 1 base and J by 1 base, with 13 bases between. CDR1 is LNHNV and CDR2 is YYDKDF in the germline V gene (reference sequence). This clone was observed a single time.

The sequence came from a human donor with acute or convalescent COVID-19. The donor label of this sample is uncertain. Input material: peripheral blood. The rearrangement uses TRBV15 and TRBJ1-1, with D perhaps matching TRBD1 (5 bases). Written as DNA, the CDR3 is TGTGCCACCAGCAGAGCAGTTGACAGACGGAACACTGAAGCTTTCTTT. Encoded protein: CATSRAVDRRNTEAFF.